The sample holds one count of the clone carrying this T cell receptor (beta chain). The table came from immunoSEQ multiplex PCR; TCRdb's copy has only in-frame clones and leaves some out. The sample carries roughly 100,000 clones, under 95% recorded once. The CDR3 covers 12 residues. V was shortened by 4 bases and J by 9 bases, with 10 bases between the two germline ends. Germline V gene data show CDR1 as LNHDA and CDR2 as SQIVND (reference sequence). This entry comes from a study of control samples from healthy donors and cancer patients. V is TRBV19 and J is TRBJ2-1; D uncertain. The specimen was blood. The receptor was derived from a woman between 18 and 29 years old in good health. The CDR3 here is CASSRSVSEQFF. The CDR3 DNA reads as TGTGCCAGTAGTAGGAGTGTGAGTGAGCAGTTCTTC.